These 31 T cell receptor beta chains share one sample of origin, sequenced in a study of blood T cell repertoires in COVID-19. Data came from immunoSEQ multiplex PCR; TCRdb stores just in-frame clones and leaves some out. This table has 91,000 or so clones, 80% to 90% appearing once. The specimen sequenced was peripheral blood. These receptors all come from a human donor in a cohort sampled during active COVID-19.

This sequence joins TRBV20-1 and TRBJ2-3; D perhaps matches TRBD2 (5 bases). Per the germline V gene, CDR1 is DFQATT and CDR2 is SNEGSKA (reference sequence). The CDR3 totals 11 residues. V was clipped by 8 bases and J by 5 bases, with 11 bases between them. CDR3 in DNA: TGCAGTTACTCTCGGGAAGATACGCAGTATTTT. Translating gives CSYSREDTQYF.

This clone appeared once. The chain combines TRBV14 with TRBJ2-2, with D possibly matching TRBD1 (7 bases). Trimming cost V 4 bases and J 4 bases, with 16 bases left between them. CDR3 size: 16 residues. Per germline, CDR1 SGHDN and CDR2 FVKESK. This chain's CDR3 is CASSRPGGGPTGELFF. The CDR3 DNA reads as TGTGCCAGCAGCCGCCCAGGAGGGGGCCCCACCGGGGAGCTGTTTTTT.

The genes are TRBV3-1 (or the pseudogene TRBV3-2) and TRBJ1-1; the D gene is possibly TRBD1 (5 bases). Per germline, CDR1 LGHDT and CDR2 YNNKEL (reference sequence). This CDR3 contains 16 residues. Trimming took off 1 base at V and 4 bases at J, with 16 bases between the two ends. The CDR3 loop is CASSQVLGRGVTEAFF. The CDR3 DNA reads as TGTGCCAGCAGCCAAGTCCTGGGGCGGGGGGTCACTGAAGCTTTCTTT.

The chain links TRBV4-3 to TRBJ2-1, with D perhaps TRBD2 (5 bases). Germline CDR1 is LGHNA and CDR2 is YSLEER. Trimming shortened V by 4 bases and J by 0 bases, and 13 bases separated the two germline ends. The CDR3 spans 16 residues. This CDR3 reads CASSPTQADSYNEQFF. The CDR3, as DNA: TGCGCCAGCAGCCCTACCCAAGCGGACTCCTACAATGAGCAGTTCTTC.

The chain uses TRBV30 and TRBJ2-5; the D is unclear. The CDR3 spans 13 residues. Germline loops: CDR1 GTSNPN, CDR2 SVGIG (reference sequence). V shed 4 bases and J shed 8 bases, with 17 bases lying between them. The CDR3 here is CAWNNGRLTTQYF. CDR3 sequence (DNA): TGTGCCTGGAACAATGGCCGTCTTACAACCCAGTACTTC.

This clone was seen a handful of times. The chain combines TRBV30 with TRBJ1-3, with 7 bases lining up with TRBD1. There are 16 residues in the CDR3. Germline loops: CDR1 GTSNPN, CDR2 SVGIG (reference sequence). V dropped 4 bases and J dropped 0; count of bases not matched to a gene: 9. CDR3 bases: TGTGCCTGGATACTCCGGGACAGTTACTCTGGAAACACCATATATTTT. As protein: CAWILRDSYSGNTIYF.

The V gene is TRBV9, the J gene TRBJ2-3; 9 nucleotides align to TRBD2. CDR3 length equals 16 residues. CDR1 and CDR2 (germline): SGDLS, YYNGEE. Germline trimming cut 0 bases from V and 5 bases from J; bases unmatched to any gene: 7. CDR3 bases: TGTGCCAGCAGCGTAGGGTCTAGCGGGAATCTAGATACGCAGTATTTT. It specifies CASSVGSSGNLDTQYF.

For the CDR3, the DNA is TGTGCCAGCTCTCCTCTTGGCGGGACAGACCCCTACGAGCAGTACTTC. It specifies CASSPLGGTDPYEQYF. The gene calls are TRBV18 and TRBJ2-7; D is possibly TRBD1 (7 bases). This CDR3 spans 16 amino acids. V dropped 6 bases and J dropped 2 bases, with 20 bases sitting between them. Looked up from germline, CDR1 is KGHSH and CDR2 is LQKENI. Drawing the rest from reference TRBV18 and TRBJ2-7, the complete variable domain is NAGVMQNPRHLVRRRGQEARLRCSPMKGHSHVYWYRQLPEEGLKFMVYLQKENIIDESGMPKERFSAEFPKEGPSILRIQQVVRGDSAAYFCASSPLGGTDPYEQYFGPGTRLTVT.

The rearrangement links TRBV6-2 or TRBV6-3 to TRBJ2-2, with D unresolved. Trimming left V 2 bases short and J 3 bases short, with 4 bases between. The CDR3 has 13 amino acids. In germline, CDR1 is MNHEY, CDR2 SVGEGT. The CDR3 sequence is CASSYIYTGELFF. The CDR3 DNA sequence: TGTGCCAGCAGTTACATATACACCGGGGAGCTGTTTTTT.

The rearrangement uses TRBV7-9 and TRBJ1-2, with D perhaps TRBD1 (5 bases). Germline values: CDR1 SEHNR, CDR2 FQNEAQ (reference sequence). The CDR3 has 14 amino acids. V dropped 5 bases and J dropped 8 bases, with 18 bases sitting between them. The CDR3 DNA is TGTGCCAGCAGCCGAGACAGTCCCGTGCGGGGCTACACCTTC. Encoded protein: CASSRDSPVRGYTF.

The chain couples TRBV7-3 to TRBJ2-1; D not resolved. There are 15 residues in the CDR3. Germline V gene lookup returns CDR1 SGHTA and CDR2 FQGTGA. The V end lost 2 bases, the J end lost 4 bases, and 12 bases lay between the germline ends. CDR3 coding DNA: TGTGCCAGCAGCTTAGGGCCCGGCGTTTACAATGAGCAGTTCTTC. The encoded protein is CASSLGPGVYNEQFF.

This clone has just one count. The V gene is TRBV10-3, the J gene TRBJ1-4; D uncertain. CDR3 size: 12 residues. Looked up from germline, CDR1 is ENHRY and CDR2 is SYGVKD. Trimming took 6 bases from V and 7 from J, leaving 9 bases between them. CDR3 residues: CAIRDSGEKLFF. The CDR3 nucleotides are TGTGCCATCAGGGATTCGGGTGAAAAACTGTTTTTT.

This chain connects TRBV5-1 to TRBJ1-2, with TRBD1 matching over 8 bases. Germline lookup yields CDR1 SGHRS and CDR2 YFSETQ. V lost 1 base, J lost 6 bases, and 2 bases stayed unmatched. This CDR3 region has 13 residues. In nucleotides, the CDR3 is TGCGCCAGCAGCTTGAACAGGGGGGATGGCTACACCTTC. Protein sequence: CASSLNRGDGYTF.

This clone has just a few counts. V gene TRBV7-9 combines with J gene TRBJ1-6; TRBD1 might be the D (5 bases). This CDR3 has 14 residues. Deletions cut 5 bases from V and 8 bases from J, with 13 bases between. Germline lookup yields CDR1 SEHNR and CDR2 FQNEAQ (reference sequence). The CDR3 DNA sequence: TGTGCCAGCAGCGTACGACAGAAATATTCACCCCTCCACTTT. It is translated as CASSVRQKYSPLHF.

This chain connects TRBV5-1 to TRBJ1-6; maybe TRBD1 (6 bases). Trimming pared 4 bases from V and 7 bases from J, leaving 15 bases between. The CDR3 contains 15 residues. Looked up from germline, CDR1 is SGHRS and CDR2 is YFSETQ. The CDR3 DNA reads as TGCGCCAGCAGCAGTCAGACAGGCCCGAATTCACCCCTCCACTTT. Translated: CASSSQTGPNSPLHF.

This rearrangement joins TRBV15 to TRBJ1-3; 9 nucleotides match TRBD1. With V trimmed by 0 bases and J by 0 bases, 0 bases remained unmatched. The CDR3 totals 16 residues. Looked up from germline, CDR1 is LNHNV and CDR2 is YYDKDF (reference sequence). Here the CDR3 DNA reads TGTGCCACCAGCAGAGAGGGACAGGGCTCTGGAAACACCATATATTTT. Residues: CATSREGQGSGNTIYF.

The J gene is TRBJ2-1, the V gene TRBV12-5, with 8 bases lining up with TRBD1. Germline V gene data show CDR1 as LGHNT and CDR2 as FRNRAP. V lost 4 bases to trimming and J lost 0 bases; unmatched junction nucleotides: 2. CDR3 length: 15 amino acids. CDR3: CASGSTGGSYNEQFF. CDR3 nucleotides: TGTGCTAGTGGTTCCACAGGGGGCTCCTACAATGAGCAGTTCTTC.

This clone came up once. The chain is built from TRBV2 and TRBJ2-7; D is unresolved. Germline values: CDR1 SNHLY, CDR2 FYNNEI. The CDR3 sequence is 11 residues long. Trimming stripped 8 bases from V and 2 bases from J, with 7 bases between. The CDR3 spells CASSGPYEQYF. Here the CDR3 DNA reads TGTGCCAGCTCGGGTCCCTACGAGCAGTACTTC.

The chain couples TRBV12-3 or TRBV12-4 to TRBJ1-2; TRBD1 aligns across 9 bases. The CDR3 has 12 residues. Unmatched junction bases numbered 6, after V lost 6 bases and J lost 10 bases. The CDR3 reads CASRGDRADYTF. The DNA of the CDR3 is TGTGCCAGCAGGGGGGACAGGGCGGACTACACCTTC.

This chain links TRBV3-1 (or the pseudogene TRBV3-2) with TRBJ2-7, with D perhaps matching TRBD1 (5 bases). The CDR3 is made up of 14 amino acids. V lost 1 base to trimming and J lost 2 bases, with 9 bases between them. The germline gives CDR1 LGHDT, CDR2 YNNKEL (reference sequence). The CDR3 DNA sequence: TGTGCCAGCAGCCAAGGTCCCAGGGCCTACGAGCAGTACTTC. Its translation is CASSQGPRAYEQYF.

This chain links TRBV6-5 with TRBJ1-1, with TRBD1 matching over 7 bases. Germline lookup yields CDR1 MNHEY and CDR2 SVGAGI. The CDR3 spans 13 residues. The junction had 2 bases not matched to a gene; V was cut back by 6 bases and J by 1 base. The CDR3 DNA follows: TGTGCCAGCAGCCGGACAGGGAACACTGAAGCTTTCTTT. Its protein is CASSRTGNTEAFF.

The chain combines TRBV7-9 with TRBJ1-2, with a tentative D call TRBD1 (6 bases). This CDR3 spans 13 amino acids. CDR1 and CDR2 from the germline V gene are SEHNR and FQNEAQ (reference sequence). V shed 1 base and J shed 4 bases, with 7 bases lying between them. The chain's CDR3 is CASSLDRVYGYTF. The CDR3 region has the DNA TGTGCCAGCAGCTTAGACAGGGTCTATGGCTACACCTTC.

V gene TRBV5-1 combines with J gene TRBJ2-7; a weak D match, TRBD1 (5 bases). The CDR3 has 14 residues. Trimming pared 1 base from V and 3 bases from J, leaving 11 bases between. CDR1 and CDR2 (germline): SGHRS, YFSETQ. CDR3 loop: CASSLQGTGYEQYF. DNA for the CDR3: TGCGCCAGCAGCTTGCAGGGCACGGGCTACGAGCAGTACTTC.

V is TRBV3-1 (or the pseudogene TRBV3-2) and J is TRBJ2-1; 10 bases are shared with TRBD1. Germline-derived CDR1 and CDR2 are LGHDT and YNNKEL (reference sequence). Unmatched junction bases numbered 6, after V lost 1 base and J lost 9 bases. The CDR3 is made up of 15 amino acids. CDR3 coding DNA: TGTGCCAGCAGCCAAGCGACAGGGGGCAAAGCTGAGCAGTTCTTC. This codes for CASSQATGGKAEQFF.

The chain recombines TRBV10-2 with TRBJ2-3; D might be TRBD2 (5 bases). V was trimmed by 2 bases and J by 3 bases, leaving 12 bases between them. The CDR3 runs to 15 residues. The germline V gene encodes CDR1 WSHSY and CDR2 SAAADI. The CDR3 nucleotides read TGCGCCAGCAGTGAGATAGCGCTTAGTACAGATACGCAGTATTTT. The encoded protein is CASSEIALSTDTQYF.

The J gene is TRBJ2-7, the V gene TRBV5-5; 7 nucleotides agree with TRBD1. Germline trimming cut 4 bases from V and 3 bases from J; bases unmatched to any gene: 10. The CDR3 is made up of 15 amino acids. CDR1 is SGHKS, CDR2 YYEKEE, per germline (reference sequence). CDR3 in amino acids: CASSRYGTEIYEQYF. The CDR3 DNA sequence: TGTGCCAGCAGCCGTTACGGGACAGAAATCTACGAGCAGTACTTC.

CDR3 region: CASRPGPGGRETQYF. CDR3 coding DNA: TGTGCCAGCAGGCCGGGACCGGGGGGACGAGAGACCCAGTACTTC. The chain employs TRBV27 and TRBJ2-5; 7 nucleotides agree with TRBD2. Germline CDR1 MNHEY, CDR2 SMNVEV (reference sequence). The V gene end was trimmed by 6 bases and the J gene end by 4 bases; junction bases not matched to a gene: 11. The CDR3 consists of 15 residues.

CDR3 nucleotides: TGTGCCAGCAGTCTAGCGGGAGCCGGCTCCTACGAGCAGTACTTC. Translating it yields CASSLAGAGSYEQYF. J is TRBJ2-7 and V is TRBV25-1, with 10 nucleotides matching TRBD2. CDR1 MGHDK and CDR2 SYGVNS come from the germline V gene. This CDR3 region has 15 residues. V shed 5 bases, J shed 0 bases, and the junction held 4 bases outside the gene matches.

The chain is built from TRBV10-2 and TRBJ2-5; 9 positions agree with TRBD1. Germline V CDR1 and CDR2: WSHSY, SAAADI. J gave up 6 bases and V 6 bases, and 8 bases lay outside the gene matches. The length of the CDR3 is 14 residues. The CDR3 DNA reads TGCGCCAGCAGCAGGGGACAGGGCGGACAGACCCAGTACTTC. It translates to CASSRGQGGQTQYF.

This clone was found once. The chain carries TRBV19 and TRBJ1-1; D call uncertain. This CDR3 is built from 13 residues. Trimming removed 5 bases at V and 0 bases at J, with 7 bases between. CDR1 and CDR2 from the germline V gene are LNHDA and SQIVND (reference sequence). CDR3 sequence: CASSPGMNTEAFF. Here the CDR3 DNA reads TGTGCCAGTAGTCCGGGAATGAACACTGAAGCTTTCTTT.

The gene calls are TRBV14 and TRBJ2-7, with D perhaps TRBD1 (6 bases). Germline V gene lookup returns CDR1 SGHDN and CDR2 FVKESK. Trimming cost V 4 bases and J 6 bases, with 16 bases left between them. This CDR3 has 14 residues. In nucleotides, the CDR3 is TGTGCCAGCAGCCCAGGGGCAATTTGGGGCGAGCAGTACTTC. Amino acids: CASSPGAIWGEQYF.